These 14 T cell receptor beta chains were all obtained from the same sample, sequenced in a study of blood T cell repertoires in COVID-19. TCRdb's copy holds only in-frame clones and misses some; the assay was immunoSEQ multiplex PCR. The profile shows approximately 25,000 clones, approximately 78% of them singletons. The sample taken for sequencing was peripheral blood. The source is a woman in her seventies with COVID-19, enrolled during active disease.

Here the CDR3 reads CASSRQGAETQYF. The CDR3 DNA reads TGTGCCAGCAGCCGACAGGGGGCGGAGACCCAGTACTTC. The rearrangement uses TRBV7-9 and TRBJ2-5; TRBD1 agrees at 10 bases. Germline loops: CDR1 SEHNR, CDR2 FQNEAQ (reference sequence). J lost 5 bases, V lost 5 bases, and 2 bases had no gene match. This CDR3 is built from 13 residues.

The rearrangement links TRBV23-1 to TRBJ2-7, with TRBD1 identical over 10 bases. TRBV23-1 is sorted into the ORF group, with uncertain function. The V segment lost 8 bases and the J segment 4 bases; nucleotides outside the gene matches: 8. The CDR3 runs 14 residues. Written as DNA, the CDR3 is TGCGCCAGCTCTGGGGACAGGGGCTGGTACGAGCAGTACTTC. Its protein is CASSGDRGWYEQYF.

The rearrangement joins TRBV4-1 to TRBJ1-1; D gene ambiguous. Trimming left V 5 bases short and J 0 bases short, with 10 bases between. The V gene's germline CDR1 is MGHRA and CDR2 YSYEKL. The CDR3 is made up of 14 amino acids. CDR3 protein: CASSARSMNTEAFF. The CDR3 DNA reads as TGCGCCAGCAGCGCCCGGAGCATGAACACTGAAGCTTTCTTT.

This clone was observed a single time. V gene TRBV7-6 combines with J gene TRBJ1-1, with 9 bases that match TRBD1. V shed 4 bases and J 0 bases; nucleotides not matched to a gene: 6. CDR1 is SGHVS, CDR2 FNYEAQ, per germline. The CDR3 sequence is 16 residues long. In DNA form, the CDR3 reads TGTGCCAGCAGCTCACAGGGGGCTAGGGTGAACACTGAAGCTTTCTTT. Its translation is CASSSQGARVNTEAFF.

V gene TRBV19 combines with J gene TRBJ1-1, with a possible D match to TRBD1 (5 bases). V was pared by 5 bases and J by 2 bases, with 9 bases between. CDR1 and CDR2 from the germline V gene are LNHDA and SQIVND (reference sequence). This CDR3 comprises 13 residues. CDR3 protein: CASSLGLNTEAFF. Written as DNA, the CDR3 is TGTGCCAGTAGTCTGGGGCTTAACACTGAAGCTTTCTTT.

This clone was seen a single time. This CDR3 is CASSPTYNHRNIQYF. The CDR3 DNA is TGTGCCAGTAGTCCGACCTATAACCACAGGAACATTCAGTACTTC. V and J are TRBV19 and TRBJ2-4; perhaps TRBD1 as D (5 bases). Trimming shortened V by 5 bases and J by 7 bases, and 18 bases separated the two germline ends. The germline gives CDR1 LNHDA, CDR2 SQIVND (reference sequence). The CDR3 is 15 residues long.

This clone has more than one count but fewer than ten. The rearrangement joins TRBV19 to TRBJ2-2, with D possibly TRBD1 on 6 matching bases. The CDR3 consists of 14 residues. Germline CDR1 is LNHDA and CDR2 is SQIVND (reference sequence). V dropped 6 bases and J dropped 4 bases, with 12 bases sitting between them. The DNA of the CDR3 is TGTGCCAGTAGCCCGACAGGAGTCACCGGGGAGCTGTTTTTT. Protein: CASSPTGVTGELFF.

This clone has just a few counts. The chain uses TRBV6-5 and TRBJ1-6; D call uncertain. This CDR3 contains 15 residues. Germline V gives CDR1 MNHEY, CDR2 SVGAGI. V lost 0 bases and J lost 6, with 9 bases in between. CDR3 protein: CASSYSPSTNSPLHF. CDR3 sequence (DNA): TGTGCCAGCAGTTACTCCCCCTCTACTAATTCACCCCTCCACTTT.

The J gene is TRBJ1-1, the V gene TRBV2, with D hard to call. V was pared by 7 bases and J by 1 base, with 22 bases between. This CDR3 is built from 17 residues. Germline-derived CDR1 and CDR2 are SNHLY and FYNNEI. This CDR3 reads CASIGVTRVFGNTEAFF. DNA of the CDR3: TGTGCCAGCATCGGGGTGACAAGGGTATTTGGGAACACTGAAGCTTTCTTT.

The CDR3 nucleotides are TGCGCCAGCAGCCAGGAGGACGGCTCCTACGAGCAGTACTTC. As protein: CASSQEDGSYEQYF. The chain is built from TRBV4-3 and TRBJ2-7; possible D gene TRBD2, 5 bases. Trimming took 3 bases from V and 0 from J, leaving 9 bases between them. CDR1 is LGHNA and CDR2 is YSLEER in the germline V gene. The CDR3 runs to 14 residues.

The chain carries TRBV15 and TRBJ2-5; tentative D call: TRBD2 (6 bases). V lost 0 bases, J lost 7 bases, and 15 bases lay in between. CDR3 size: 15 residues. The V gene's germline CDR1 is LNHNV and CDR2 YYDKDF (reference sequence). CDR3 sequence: CATSRERDWFLTQYF. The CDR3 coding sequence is TGTGCCACCAGCAGAGAGCGGGACTGGTTTCTGACCCAGTACTTC.

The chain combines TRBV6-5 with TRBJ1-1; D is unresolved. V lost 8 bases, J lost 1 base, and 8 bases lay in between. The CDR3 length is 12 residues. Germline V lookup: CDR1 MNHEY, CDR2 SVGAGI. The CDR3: CASGQANTEAFF. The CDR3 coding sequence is TGTGCCAGCGGCCAGGCGAACACTGAAGCTTTCTTT.

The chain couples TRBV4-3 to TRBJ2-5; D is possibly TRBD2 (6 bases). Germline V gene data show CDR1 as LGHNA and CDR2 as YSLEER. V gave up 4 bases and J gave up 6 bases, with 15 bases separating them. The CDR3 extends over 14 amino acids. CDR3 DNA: TGCGCCAGCAGCCTCGGGAGCGCGGGGCAGACCCAGTACTTC. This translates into CASSLGSAGQTQYF.

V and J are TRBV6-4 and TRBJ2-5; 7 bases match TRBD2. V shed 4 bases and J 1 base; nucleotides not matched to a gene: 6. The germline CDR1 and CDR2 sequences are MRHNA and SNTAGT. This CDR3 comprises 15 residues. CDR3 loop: CASSVSGESQETQYF. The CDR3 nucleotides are TGTGCCAGCAGTGTCAGCGGGGAGTCCCAAGAGACCCAGTACTTC.